This T cell receptor beta chain is drawn from a study of T cells in Graves' hyperthyroidism and ophthalmopathy. This clonotype has only a few counts. RNA transcripts provided the source from which TCR beta CDR3 regions were amplified. First-round RT-PCR of the TCR CDR3 relied on the HTBI primer set. TCRdb re-derived calls from the multiplex PCR reads in MiXCR, one entry per CDR3 protein. The sample contains hundreds of thousands of distinct CDR3 sequences, approximately 15% of which appear only once. The CDR3 consists of 16 residues. Germline V CDR1 and CDR2: SGHRS, YFSETQ. V dropped 0 bases and J dropped 6 bases, with 15 bases sitting between them.

This clonotype was sampled from a man in his late teens or twenties with Graves' ophthalmopathy. This chain uses TRBV5-1 with TRBJ2-2, with a possible D match to TRBD2 (6 bases). Sequencing was carried out using blood. CDR3 nucleotide sequence: TGCGCCAGCAGCTTGGAGCCAGGGAGGTCTTCCGGGGAGCTGTTTTTT. Its translation is CASSLEPGRSSGELFF.